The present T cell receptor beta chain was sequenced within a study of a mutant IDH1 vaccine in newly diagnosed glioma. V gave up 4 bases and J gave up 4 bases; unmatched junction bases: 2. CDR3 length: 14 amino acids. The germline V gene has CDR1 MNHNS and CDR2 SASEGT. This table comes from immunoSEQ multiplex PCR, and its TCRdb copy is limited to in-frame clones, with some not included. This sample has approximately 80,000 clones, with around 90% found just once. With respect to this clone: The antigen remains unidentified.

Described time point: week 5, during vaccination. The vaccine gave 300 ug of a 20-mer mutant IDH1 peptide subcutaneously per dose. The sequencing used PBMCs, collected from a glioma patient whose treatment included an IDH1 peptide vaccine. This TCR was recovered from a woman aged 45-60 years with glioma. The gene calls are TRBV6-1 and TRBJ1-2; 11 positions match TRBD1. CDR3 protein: CASSGGTGGYGYTF. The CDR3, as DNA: TGTGCCAGCAGTGGGGGGACAGGGGGCTATGGCTACACCTTC.